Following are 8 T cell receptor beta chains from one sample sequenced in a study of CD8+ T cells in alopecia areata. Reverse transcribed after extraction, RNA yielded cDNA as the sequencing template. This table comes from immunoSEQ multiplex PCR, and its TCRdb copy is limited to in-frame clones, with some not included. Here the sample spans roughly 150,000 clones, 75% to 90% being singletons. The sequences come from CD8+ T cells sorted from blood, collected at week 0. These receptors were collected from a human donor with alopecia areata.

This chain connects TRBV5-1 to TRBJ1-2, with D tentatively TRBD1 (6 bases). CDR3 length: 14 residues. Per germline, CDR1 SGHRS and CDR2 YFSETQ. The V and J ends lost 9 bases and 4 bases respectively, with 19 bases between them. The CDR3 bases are TGCGCCACCAGATGGACAGACTTAACCTATGGCTACACCTTC. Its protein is CATRWTDLTYGYTF.

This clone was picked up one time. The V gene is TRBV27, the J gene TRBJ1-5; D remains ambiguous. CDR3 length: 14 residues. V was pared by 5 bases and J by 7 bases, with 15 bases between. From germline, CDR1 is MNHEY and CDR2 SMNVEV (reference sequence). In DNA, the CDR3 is TGTGCCAGCAGTGCCTTCGCAGATGCCCAGCCCCAGCATTTT. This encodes CASSAFADAQPQHF.

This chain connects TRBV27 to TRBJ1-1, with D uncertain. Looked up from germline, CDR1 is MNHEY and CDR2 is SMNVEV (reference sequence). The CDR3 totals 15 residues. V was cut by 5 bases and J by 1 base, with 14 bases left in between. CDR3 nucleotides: TGTGCCAGCAGTATAACCATTACACAGAACACTGAAGCTTTCTTT. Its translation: CASSITITQNTEAFF.

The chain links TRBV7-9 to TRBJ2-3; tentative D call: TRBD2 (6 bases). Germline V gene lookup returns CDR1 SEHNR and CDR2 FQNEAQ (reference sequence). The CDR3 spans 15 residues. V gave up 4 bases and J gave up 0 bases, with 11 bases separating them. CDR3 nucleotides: TGTGCCAGCAGCTCCAGACTAGGGAGCACAGATACGCAGTATTTT. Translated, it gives CASSSRLGSTDTQYF.

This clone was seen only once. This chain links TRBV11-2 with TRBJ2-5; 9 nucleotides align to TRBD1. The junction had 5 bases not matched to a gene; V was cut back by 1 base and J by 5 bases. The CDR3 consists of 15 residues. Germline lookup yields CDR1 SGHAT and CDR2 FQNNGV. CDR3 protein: CASSLGGTGRETQYF. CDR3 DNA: TGTGCCAGCAGCTTAGGTGGGACAGGGCGCGAGACCCAGTACTTC.

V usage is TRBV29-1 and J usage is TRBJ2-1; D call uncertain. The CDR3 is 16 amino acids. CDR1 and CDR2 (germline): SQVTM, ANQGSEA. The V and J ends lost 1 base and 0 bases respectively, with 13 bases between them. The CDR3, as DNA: TGCAGCGTTGAAGGGTCGGCGTGGAGCTCCTACAATGAGCAGTTCTTC. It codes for CSVEGSAWSSYNEQFF.

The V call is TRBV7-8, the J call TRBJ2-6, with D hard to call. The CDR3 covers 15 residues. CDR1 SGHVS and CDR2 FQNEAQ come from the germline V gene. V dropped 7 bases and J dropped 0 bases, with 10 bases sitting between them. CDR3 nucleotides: TGTGCCAGCACAGGACCCCACTCTGGGGCCAACGTCCTGACTTTC. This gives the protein CASTGPHSGANVLTF.

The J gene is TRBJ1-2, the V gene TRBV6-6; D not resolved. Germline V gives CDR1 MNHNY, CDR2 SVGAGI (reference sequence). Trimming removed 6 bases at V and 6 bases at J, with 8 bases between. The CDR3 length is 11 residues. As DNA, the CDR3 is TGTGCCAGCAGCTCCCCGGATGGCTACACCTTC. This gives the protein CASSSPDGYTF.